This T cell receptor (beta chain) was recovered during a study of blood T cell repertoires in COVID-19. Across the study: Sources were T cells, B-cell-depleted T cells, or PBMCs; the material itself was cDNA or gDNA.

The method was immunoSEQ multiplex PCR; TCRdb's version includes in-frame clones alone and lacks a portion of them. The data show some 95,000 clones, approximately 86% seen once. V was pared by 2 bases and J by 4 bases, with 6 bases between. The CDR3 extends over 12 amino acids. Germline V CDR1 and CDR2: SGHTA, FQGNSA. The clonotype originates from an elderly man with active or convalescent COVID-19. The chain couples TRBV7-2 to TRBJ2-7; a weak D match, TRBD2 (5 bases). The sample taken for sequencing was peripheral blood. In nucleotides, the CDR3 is TGTGCCAGCAGCTTAAGGAGGTACGAGCAGTACTTC. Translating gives CASSLRRYEQYF.